This passage covers 23 T cell receptor beta chains from one sample sequenced in a study of shared clonotypes between healthy human individuals. Assay used: immunoSEQ multiplex PCR; TCRdb lists only in-frame clones, some missing. Here the sample spans some 500,000 clones, 70% to 80% being singletons. Sequencing was performed on PBMCs. These receptors originate from a woman aged 40 to 50 in good health. Some clones in this sample may be carry-over from other donors' samples.

The rearrangement uses TRBV5-1 and TRBJ2-5; D is ambiguous. V gave up 0 bases and J gave up 5 bases, with 17 bases separating them. Germline loops: CDR1 SGHRS, CDR2 YFSETQ. CDR3 length: 16 amino acids. The CDR3 DNA sequence: TGCGCCAGCAGCTTGGGGGCTCAGGCCGTAGGTGAGACCCAGTACTTC. This sequence encodes CASSLGAQAVGETQYF.

The gene calls are TRBV7-6 and TRBJ2-5; 7 nucleotides line up with TRBD2. Gene TRBJ2-7 matches the end of the DNA better, so the J call may be wrong. The CDR3 loop spans 15 amino acids. The germline CDR1 and CDR2 sequences are SGHVS and FNYEAQ. Written as DNA, the CDR3 is TGTGCCAGCAGCTTAGGAGGCGGGAGCGGGTCCGAGCAGTACTTC. Translated: CASSLGGGSGSEQYF.

The chain carries TRBV4-2 and TRBJ2-3; no clear D. Germline-derived CDR1 and CDR2 are LGHNA and YNFKEQ. The CDR3 contains 14 residues. V shed 1 base and J shed 2 bases, with 7 bases lying between them. CDR3: CASSQALNTDTQYF. In DNA form, the CDR3 reads TGTGCCAGCAGCCAAGCCCTAAACACAGATACGCAGTATTTT.

As to this clone: Since a far larger clone is one base different, this is likely a read error. J is TRBJ2-7 and V is TRBV19; maybe TRBD1 (6 bases). V was cut by 1 base and J by 1 base, with 11 bases left in between. Germline CDR1 LNHDA, CDR2 SQIVND (reference sequence). The length of the CDR3 is 15 residues. This chain's CDR3 is CASSIGRDTSYEQYF. DNA of the CDR3: TGTGCCAGTAGTATAGGAAGGGACACTTCCTACGAGCAGTACTTC.

On this clone itself: The same CDR3 is also encoded by other DNA sequences in this sample. This rearrangement joins TRBV19 to TRBJ1-2; the D gene is possibly TRBD1 (6 bases). From germline, CDR1 is LNHDA and CDR2 SQIVND (reference sequence). V was clipped by 3 bases and J by 0 bases, with 11 bases between them. The CDR3 has 15 residues. The CDR3 sequence is CASSINREANYGYTF. The CDR3 nucleotides are TGTGCCAGTAGTATTAACAGGGAAGCTAACTATGGCTACACCTTC. The complete variable domain, with remaining parts taken from reference TRBV19 and TRBJ1-2, reads DGGITQSPKYLFRKEGQNVTLSCEQNLNHDAMYWYRQDPGQGLRLIYYSQIVNDFQKGDIAEGYSVSREKKESFPLTVTSAQKNPTAFYLCASSINREANYGYTFGSGTRLTVV.

This clone was recorded once. The V gene is TRBV25-1, the J gene TRBJ2-5, with TRBD1 matching 8 bases. The DNA end is more similar to TRBJ2-7, so the J call may be wrong. Germline CDR1 reads MGHDK; CDR2 reads SYGVNS. The CDR3 runs 13 residues. The CDR3 loop reads CASSAGQVHEQYF. The CDR3 DNA reads TGTGCCAGCAGTGCGGGACAGGTTCACGAGCAGTACTTC.

The V call is TRBV6-7, the J call TRBJ2-3; D possibly corresponds to TRBD2 (6 bases). TRBV6-7 counts as an open reading frame of uncertain function. This CDR3 contains 15 residues. V was cut by 6 bases and J by 2 bases, with 15 bases left in between. CDR3 DNA sequence: TGTGCCAGCAGGACCGCGGGGCCATCCACAGATACGCAGTATTTT. It translates to CASRTAGPSTDTQYF.

This rearrangement joins TRBV7-2 to TRBJ2-1; 8 bases match TRBD2. Germline-derived CDR1 and CDR2 are SGHTA and FQGNSA. This CDR3 region has 15 residues. V gave up 7 bases and J gave up 0 bases; unmatched junction bases: 5. CDR3 nucleotide sequence: TGTGCCAGCACCCGGGGACTAGACTCCTACAATGAGCAGTTCTTC. It codes for CASTRGLDSYNEQFF.

Remarks on this clone: Possible read error: a much larger clone is one base away. No conserved phenylalanine or tryptophan is present at the end of the CDR3, so a read error is the likely explanation. This chain joins TRBV30 and TRBJ1-2, with D tentatively TRBD1 (5 bases). The CDR3 loop spans 12 amino acids. Germline loops: CDR1 GTSNPN, CDR2 SVGIG (reference sequence). In nucleotides, the CDR3 is TGTGCGTACCGGGACGGTAACTATGGCTACACCCTC. It yields the protein CAYRDGNYGYTL.

The chain couples TRBV5-1 to TRBJ1-1; no clear D gene. In germline, CDR1 is SGHRS, CDR2 YFSETQ. There are 15 residues in the CDR3. V was cut by 0 bases and J by 1 base, with 10 bases left in between. CDR3 loop: CASSLAGDPNTEAFF. The DNA for the CDR3 is TGCGCCAGCAGCTTGGCCGGGGATCCGAACACTGAAGCTTTCTTT.

The genes are TRBV9 and TRBJ2-1; possibly TRBD2 for D (6 bases). With 0 bases removed from V and 3 bases from J, the gap between germline ends came to 7 bases. Germline CDR1 reads SGDLS; CDR2 reads YYNGEE. The CDR3 has 14 residues. CDR3 amino acids: CASSVGGLYNEQFF. The CDR3 DNA reads as TGTGCCAGCAGCGTAGGGGGACTCTACAATGAGCAGTTCTTC. The variable domain in full, with the rest retrieved from reference TRBV9 and TRBJ2-1, is DSGVTQTPKHLITATGQRVTLRCSPRSGDLSVYWYQQSLDQGLQFLIQYYNGEERAKGNILERFSAQQFPDLHSELNLSSLELGDSALYFCASSVGGLYNEQFFGPGTRLTVL.

The chain recombines TRBV5-4 with TRBJ2-7; 14 bases fit TRBD2. Per germline, CDR1 SGHNT and CDR2 YYREEE (reference sequence). This CDR3 contains 15 residues. V trimming: 4 bases; J trimming: 4 bases; junction bases outside the gene matches: 4. This chain's CDR3 is CASSPGLAGVYEQYF. CDR3 DNA: TGTGCCAGCAGCCCGGGACTAGCGGGAGTTTACGAGCAGTACTTC. The full variable domain, with the rest looked up from reference TRBV5-4 and TRBJ2-7, is ETGVTQSPTHLIKTRGQQVTLRCSSQSGHNTVSWYQQALGQGPQFIFQYYREEENGRGNFPPRFSGLQFPNYSSELNVNALELDDSALYLCASSPGLAGVYEQYFGPGTRLTVT.

This clone has a count of ten or more. The chain employs TRBV6-1 and TRBJ1-2, with a weak D call TRBD1 (5 bases). Germline values: CDR1 MNHNS, CDR2 SASEGT. This CDR3 is built from 15 residues. With 7 bases removed from V and 2 bases from J, the gap between germline ends came to 17 bases. The DNA of the CDR3 is TGTGCCAGCACCTCAGACGGGACCGACAACTATGGCTACACCTTC. This encodes CASTSDGTDNYGYTF.

Note on this clone: Other nucleotide sequences from this sample produce the same CDR3. The rearrangement joins TRBV7-3 to TRBJ2-1; TRBD2 matches 12 bases. The V gene's germline CDR1 is SGHTA and CDR2 FQGTGA. J gave up 6 bases and V 4 bases, and 4 bases lay outside the gene matches. The CDR3 contains 15 residues. The CDR3: CASSSLAGGPNEQFF. Here the CDR3 DNA reads TGTGCCAGCAGCTCACTAGCGGGAGGCCCCAATGAGCAGTTCTTC.

The chain links TRBV6-4 to TRBJ1-1, with D unclear. V lost 5 bases to trimming and J lost 1 base, with 8 bases between them. The germline CDR1 and CDR2 sequences are MRHNA and SNTAGT. The CDR3 extends over 13 amino acids. CDR3 loop: CASSSRQNTEAFF. Here the CDR3 DNA reads TGTGCCAGCAGTTCTCGACAGAACACTGAAGCTTTCTTT.

The rearrangement joins TRBV7-9 to TRBJ1-3; 10 bases agree with TRBD1. Germline V CDR1 and CDR2: SEHNR, FQNEAQ (reference sequence). The J segment lost 8 bases and the V segment lost 4 bases, leaving 8 bases of the junction unmatched. This CDR3 comprises 15 residues. This chain's CDR3 is CASSSARDRGDTIYF. CDR3 DNA: TGTGCCAGCAGCTCAGCTCGGGACAGGGGAGACACCATATATTTT.

This clone was found once. The chain couples TRBV30 to TRBJ2-7; D possibly matches TRBD1 or TRBD2 (6 bases each). The CDR3 spans 13 residues. V shed 3 bases and J shed 12 bases, with 21 bases lying between them. CDR1 and CDR2 from the germline V gene are GTSNPN and SVGIG (reference sequence). The CDR3 region has the DNA TGTGCCTGGAGGCCGACGAGGGGGGCCCCACCGTACTTC. Its protein product is CAWRPTRGAPPYF.

V and J are TRBV10-3 and TRBJ2-5, with D maybe TRBD2 (6 bases). The ends were cut back, 5 bases at V and 2 bases at J, with 12 bases in the middle. This CDR3 has 14 amino acids. Germline CDR1 reads ENHRY; CDR2 reads SYGVKD. Here the CDR3 DNA reads TGTGCCATCAGTCCGGGACTCAGTCAAGAGACCCAGTACTTC. This sequence encodes CAISPGLSQETQYF.

Comments on this clone: This same CDR3 is encoded by further DNA sequences in the sample. This chain links TRBV18 with TRBJ2-7; 9 bases are shared with TRBD1. J was trimmed by 0 bases and V by 3 bases; bases with no gene match: 3. The CDR3 consists of 15 residues. Per germline, CDR1 KGHSH and CDR2 LQKENI. The CDR3 loop is CASSPGQGPSYEQYF. For the CDR3, the DNA is TGTGCCAGCTCACCGGGACAGGGTCCCTCCTACGAGCAGTACTTC. The full variable domain, rest sourced from reference TRBV18 and TRBJ2-7, is NAGVMQNPRHLVRRRGQEARLRCSPMKGHSHVYWYRQLPEEGLKFMVYLQKENIIDESGMPKERFSAEFPKEGPSILRIQQVVRGDSAAYFCASSPGQGPSYEQYFGPGTRLTVT.

Worth noting for this clone: The sample holds other DNA sequences that translate to the same CDR3. CDR3 sequence: CAWSPGSNQPQHF. The CDR3 nucleotides are TGTGCCTGGAGCCCCGGTAGCAATCAGCCCCAGCATTTT. The chain is built from TRBV30 and TRBJ1-5; D remains unclear. Germline CDR1 reads GTSNPN; CDR2 reads SVGIG (reference sequence). V gave up 3 bases and J gave up 0 bases, with 6 bases separating them. The CDR3 covers 13 residues.

This chain uses TRBV28 with TRBJ1-4; D is uncertain. V lost 4 bases to trimming and J lost 4 bases, with 7 bases between them. The CDR3 spans 13 residues. The germline gives CDR1 MDHEN, CDR2 SYDVKM. In nucleotides, the CDR3 is TGTGCCAGCAGTTACCTCAATAATGAAAAACTGTTTTTT. As protein: CASSYLNNEKLFF.

The gene calls are TRBV7-2 and TRBJ2-7; D unclear. Germline lookup yields CDR1 SGHTA and CDR2 FQGNSA. Between the trimmed V and J ends, which lost 1 base and 4 bases, there was a span of 8 bases. This CDR3 comprises 13 residues. The CDR3 region has the DNA TGTGCCAGCAGCTTAGGTCATACTTACGAGCAGTACTTC. Translated, it gives CASSLGHTYEQYF.

The chain uses TRBV6-6 and TRBJ2-7, with D unclear. The CDR3 is 13 residues long. Trimming left V 3 bases short and J 5 bases short, with 11 bases between. The V gene's germline CDR1 is MNHNY and CDR2 SVGAGI (reference sequence). CDR3 in DNA: TGTGCCAGCAGTTATCCAGGCAAGAACGAGCAGTACTTC. Translating gives CASSYPGKNEQYF.